This T cell receptor (beta chain) is from a study of T cell repertoires in cytomegalovirus infection. Across the study: Public TCR beta signatures were indicative of both CMV infection and a matching HLA type.

CDR3 length: 13 residues. Germline assignment: CDR1 SGHKS and CDR2 YYEKEE (reference sequence). J was trimmed by 2 bases and V by 6 bases; bases with no gene match: 5. To note about this clonotype: The antigen remains unidentified.

TCRdb re-called the reads with MiXCR, one entry per CDR3 protein. This table holds approximately 1,000,000 distinct CDR3 sequences, approximately 31% found once. Sample: cultured CD8+ T cells from PBMCs, taken from culture after CMV antigen stimulation. The chain employs TRBV5-5 and TRBJ2-7; 7 nucleotides agree with TRBD1. The receptor was derived from a human donor in good health (CMV status not recorded). Some clones in this sample may be carry-over from other donors' samples. CDR3 in DNA: TGTGCCAGCACCCTTCAGGGGGCCTACGAGCAGTACTTC. Its protein is CASTLQGAYEQYF. Complete variable domain (other parts from reference TRBV5-5 and TRBJ2-7): DAGVTQSPTHLIKTRGQQVTLRCSPISGHKSVSWYQQVLGQGPQFIFQYYEKEERGRGNFPDRFSARQFPNYSSELNVNALLLGDSALYLCASTLQGAYEQYFGPGTRLTVT.